This is a list of T cell receptor beta chains from one sample in a study of control samples from healthy donors and cancer patients. The protocol was immunoSEQ multiplex PCR, while the TCRdb copy is restricted to in-frame clones and leaves out a portion. In the table there are some 250,000 clones, approximately 80% of which are singletons. The specimen sequenced was PBMCs. The receptors shown here come from a woman aged 60-75 years with lung cancer. The CDR3 runs from the conserved cysteine through the conserved F or W. The order of the fields is V gene, clone size, J gene, D gene, CDR3 DNA, CDR3 protein. D genes are given only for firm matches. Expanded clones get a size class; other rows say once, few or many, or leave the size out.

v_call: TRBV9; clone_size: NA; j_call: TRBJ2-2; d_call: TRBD2; cdr3_nt: TGTGCCAGCAGCGGGGGACTACCCACCGGGGAGCTGTTTTTT; cdr3_aa: CASSGGLPTGELFF
v_call: TRBV24-1; clone_size: NA; j_call: TRBJ2-2; d_call: NA; cdr3_nt: TGTGCCACCAGTGATTTGCTAGTACAGGGCGGGACCGGGGAGCTGTTTTTT; cdr3_aa: CATSDLLVQGGTGELFF
v_call: TRBV5-1; clone_size: few; j_call: TRBJ1-3; d_call: NA; cdr3_nt: TGCGCCAGCAGCTTGGGACAAGGAAACACCATATATTTT; cdr3_aa: CASSLGQGNTIYF
v_call: TRBV15; clone_size: NA; j_call: TRBJ2-3; d_call: TRBD2; cdr3_nt: TGTGCCACCAGCAGGGAACTAGCGGGGGGTAGAGATACGCAGTATTTT; cdr3_aa: CATSRELAGGRDTQYF
v_call: TRBV5-8; clone_size: NA; j_call: TRBJ2-1; d_call: NA; cdr3_nt: TGTGCCAGCAGCACGAGGGGGGGGATCCACAATGAGCAGTTCTTC; cdr3_aa: CASSTRGGIHNEQFF
v_call: TRBV15; clone_size: NA; j_call: TRBJ1-4; d_call: TRBD1; cdr3_nt: TGTGCCACCAGCACGGGACAGCAGTATGAAAAACTGTTTTTT; cdr3_aa: CATSTGQQYEKLFF
v_call: TRBV3-1/TRBV3-2; clone_size: once; j_call: TRBJ2-3; d_call: NA; cdr3_nt: TGTGCCAGCAGCCAAGCAGGGAAGCCAGATACGCAGTATTTT; cdr3_aa: CASSQAGKPDTQYF
v_call: TRBV4-1; clone_size: NA; j_call: TRBJ1-2; d_call: NA; cdr3_nt: TGCGCCAGCAGCTTAGAAAGCAGGGGTTATGGCTACACCTTC; cdr3_aa: CASSLESRGYGYTF
v_call: TRBV19; clone_size: NA; j_call: TRBJ1-5; d_call: NA; cdr3_nt: TGTGCCAGTAGTATACAACAGGGTTACAATCAGCCCCAGCATTTT; cdr3_aa: CASSIQQGYNQPQHF
v_call: TRBV6-5; clone_size: NA; j_call: TRBJ2-7; d_call: NA; cdr3_nt: TGTGCCAGCAGTCTTCAGGGGGGCCACGGGCAGTACTTC; cdr3_aa: CASSLQGGHGQYF
v_call: TRBV12-3/TRBV12-4; clone_size: NA; j_call: TRBJ1-1; d_call: NA; cdr3_nt: TGTGCCAGCAGTTTAGCGAACAGCGATGAAGCTTTCTTT; cdr3_aa: CASSLANSDEAFF
v_call: TRBV10-2; clone_size: NA; j_call: TRBJ2-3; d_call: TRBD2; cdr3_nt: TGCGCCAGCAGGGACGGGAGGGGCACAGATACGCAGTATTTT; cdr3_aa: CASRDGRGTDTQYF
v_call: TRBV15; clone_size: NA; j_call: TRBJ1-4; d_call: NA; cdr3_nt: TGTGCCACCAGCAGACAGGACAGCCCGGGTGAAAAACTGTTTTTT; cdr3_aa: CATSRQDSPGEKLFF
v_call: TRBV10-3; clone_size: NA; j_call: TRBJ1-5; d_call: TRBD1; cdr3_nt: TGTGCCATCAGTGGAGGACAGGGGCTGAATCAGCCCCAGCATTTT; cdr3_aa: CAISGGQGLNQPQHF
v_call: TRBV29-1; clone_size: NA; j_call: TRBJ1-1; d_call: NA; cdr3_nt: TGCAGCGCCTATACCCGGAACACTGAAGCTTTCTTT; cdr3_aa: CSAYTRNTEAFF
v_call: TRBV5-1; clone_size: NA; j_call: TRBJ2-7; d_call: NA; cdr3_nt: TGCGCCAGCAGCTTGGACAGGAGCTACTCCTACGAGCAGTACTTC; cdr3_aa: CASSLDRSYSYEQYF
v_call: TRBV21-1; clone_size: NA; j_call: TRBJ1-6; d_call: NA; cdr3_nt: TGTGCCAGCAGCAAAGGGGGGATCTATAATTCACCCCTCCACTTT; cdr3_aa: CASSKGGIYNSPLHF
v_call: TRBV5-5; clone_size: NA; j_call: TRBJ1-1; d_call: NA; cdr3_nt: TGTGCCAGCAGCTTTGAGGGAATGAACACTGAAGCTTTCTTT; cdr3_aa: CASSFEGMNTEAFF
v_call: TRBV28; clone_size: NA; j_call: TRBJ1-3; d_call: NA; cdr3_nt: TGTGCCAGCAGTTTTTCAGGGAGCGGAAACACCATATATTTT; cdr3_aa: CASSFSGSGNTIYF
v_call: TRBV27; clone_size: NA; j_call: TRBJ2-7; d_call: NA; cdr3_nt: TGTGCCAGCAGCTCCCGGGGAGTGCCACCCTACGAGCAGTACTTC; cdr3_aa: CASSSRGVPPYEQYF
v_call: TRBV6-1; clone_size: NA; j_call: TRBJ2-1; d_call: NA; cdr3_nt: TGTGCCAGCAGTGAAGAGGAGACTAGACCCAATGAGCAGTTCTTC; cdr3_aa: CASSEEETRPNEQFF
v_call: TRBV3-1/TRBV3-2; clone_size: NA; j_call: TRBJ2-7; d_call: NA; cdr3_nt: TGTGCCAGCAGCCCTAATAGGGGGGTCGGAGTCGAGCAGTACTTC; cdr3_aa: CASSPNRGVGVEQYF
v_call: TRBV10-3; clone_size: NA; j_call: TRBJ1-5; d_call: TRBD1; cdr3_nt: TGTGCCATCAGTGACCGGGACAGGGGGCCTCAGCCCCAGCATTTT; cdr3_aa: CAISDRDRGPQPQHF
v_call: TRBV6-5; clone_size: NA; j_call: TRBJ2-1; d_call: TRBD2; cdr3_nt: TGTGCCAGCACTGGGGCGGGAGGGGTTCTCGATGAGCAGTTCTTC; cdr3_aa: CASTGAGGVLDEQFF
v_call: TRBV6-6; clone_size: NA; j_call: TRBJ1-3; d_call: TRBD1; cdr3_nt: TGTGCCAGCAGTTTCGACAGGGCTTCTGGAAACACCATATATTTT; cdr3_aa: CASSFDRASGNTIYF
v_call: TRBV5-1; clone_size: NA; j_call: TRBJ2-7; d_call: NA; cdr3_nt: TGCGCCAGCAGCTCCCCAAGCCGGGGAGGAAGTGGCTCCTACGAGCAGTACTTC; cdr3_aa: CASSSPSRGGSGSYEQYF
v_call: TRBV6-1; clone_size: NA; j_call: TRBJ2-7; d_call: NA; cdr3_nt: TGTGCCAGCAGTGAAAGGCGACTGGAGCAGTACTTC; cdr3_aa: CASSERRLEQYF
v_call: TRBV7-8; clone_size: once; j_call: TRBJ1-4; d_call: NA; cdr3_nt: TGTGCCAGCAGCTTAATGAGTAGAGCAAATGAAAAACTGTTTTTT; cdr3_aa: CASSLMSRANEKLFF
v_call: TRBV4-1; clone_size: NA; j_call: TRBJ1-3; d_call: NA; cdr3_nt: TGCGCCAGCAGCCAAGATTCTGTCAGCTACTCTGGAAACACCATATATTTT; cdr3_aa: CASSQDSVSYSGNTIYF
v_call: TRBV12-3/TRBV12-4; clone_size: NA; j_call: TRBJ1-5; d_call: NA; cdr3_nt: TGTGCCAGCAGCCTACGGGCCGATCAGCCCCAGCATTTT; cdr3_aa: CASSLRADQPQHF
v_call: TRBV7-3; clone_size: NA; j_call: TRBJ2-3; d_call: NA; cdr3_nt: TGTGCCAGCAGCTTAACGCGGGGAGTCGACACAGATACGCAGTATTTT; cdr3_aa: CASSLTRGVDTDTQYF
v_call: TRBV7-9; clone_size: once; j_call: TRBJ1-4; d_call: NA; cdr3_nt: TGTGCCAGCAGCTGGGGGATCGGGGAGACTAATGAAAAACTGTTTTTT; cdr3_aa: CASSWGIGETNEKLFF
v_call: TRBV10-3; clone_size: NA; j_call: TRBJ2-5; d_call: NA; cdr3_nt: TGTGCCATCAGTGAGGGTGCCAGGCAAGAGACCCAGTACTTC; cdr3_aa: CAISEGARQETQYF
v_call: TRBV10-3; clone_size: NA; j_call: TRBJ2-7; d_call: TRBD2; cdr3_nt: TGTGCCATCAGTGAGCAGGCTAGCGGACCCTACGAGCAGTACTTC; cdr3_aa: CAISEQASGPYEQYF
v_call: TRBV7-7; clone_size: NA; j_call: TRBJ2-5; d_call: NA; cdr3_nt: TGTGCTAGCAGCTCAGGGACGGTGGGAGAGACCCAGTACTTC; cdr3_aa: CASSSGTVGETQYF
v_call: TRBV19; clone_size: NA; j_call: TRBJ1-5; d_call: NA; cdr3_nt: TGTGCCAGTAGTACCGGGACCGCCACTAATCAGCCCCAGCATTTT; cdr3_aa: CASSTGTATNQPQHF
v_call: TRBV10-3; clone_size: NA; j_call: TRBJ2-7; d_call: NA; cdr3_nt: TGTGCCATCAGTGCGGCAGGGAGCTACTACGAGCAGTACTTC; cdr3_aa: CAISAAGSYYEQYF
v_call: TRBV10-3; clone_size: NA; j_call: TRBJ2-1; d_call: TRBD2; cdr3_nt: TGTGCCATCAGGATGAGCGGGAGAGGCGATGAGCAGTTCTTC; cdr3_aa: CAIRMSGRGDEQFF
v_call: TRBV6-2/TRBV6-3; clone_size: NA; j_call: TRBJ2-7; d_call: TRBD1; cdr3_nt: TGTGCCAGCAGTTGGGGACAGCTTTCCTACGAGCAGTACTTC; cdr3_aa: CASSWGQLSYEQYF
v_call: TRBV6-2/TRBV6-3; clone_size: NA; j_call: TRBJ2-7; d_call: NA; cdr3_nt: TGTGCCAGCAGTTACTCTTCGGGGGACTACGAGCAGTACTTC; cdr3_aa: CASSYSSGDYEQYF
v_call: TRBV6-5; clone_size: NA; j_call: TRBJ2-5; d_call: TRBD1; cdr3_nt: TGTGCCAGCGGGGACAGGGGGTCGGAGACCCAGTACTTC; cdr3_aa: CASGDRGSETQYF
v_call: TRBV10-2; clone_size: NA; j_call: TRBJ2-1; d_call: TRBD1; cdr3_nt: TGCGCCAGCAGTGAGTGGGGACAGGGTGAGCAGTTCTTC; cdr3_aa: CASSEWGQGEQFF
v_call: TRBV5-1; clone_size: few; j_call: TRBJ2-2; d_call: NA; cdr3_nt: TGCGCCAGCAGCTTTGGGGCGAACACCGGGGAGCTGTTTTTT; cdr3_aa: CASSFGANTGELFF
v_call: TRBV6-1; clone_size: NA; j_call: TRBJ1-1; d_call: NA; cdr3_nt: TGTGCCAGCAGTGAAAGGCAGAGAAAAAACACTGAAGCTTTCTTT; cdr3_aa: CASSERQRKNTEAFF
v_call: TRBV5-1; clone_size: NA; j_call: TRBJ1-2; d_call: NA; cdr3_nt: TGCGCCAGCAGCTTGGCGGTTGAGGAGGGCTACACCTTC; cdr3_aa: CASSLAVEEGYTF
v_call: TRBV21-1; clone_size: NA; j_call: TRBJ2-4; d_call: NA; cdr3_nt: TGTGCCAGCAGCATCCACCGGACAGGGGGCTTCTCTGATGACATTCAGTACTTC; cdr3_aa: CASSIHRTGGFSDDIQYF
v_call: TRBV6-5; clone_size: once; j_call: TRBJ2-7; d_call: TRBD2; cdr3_nt: TGTGCCAGCAGTTACTCGTCGGGAGGTTTGTCCTACGAGCAGTACTTC; cdr3_aa: CASSYSSGGLSYEQYF
v_call: TRBV11-2; clone_size: NA; j_call: TRBJ2-5; d_call: NA; cdr3_nt: TGTGCCAGCAGCTTACGAGGGTTGGAGACCCAGTACTTC; cdr3_aa: CASSLRGLETQYF
v_call: TRBV5-1; clone_size: NA; j_call: TRBJ2-5; d_call: TRBD2; cdr3_nt: TGCGCCAGCAGCAGAGAGGGACTAGATCAAGAGACCCAGTACTTC; cdr3_aa: CASSREGLDQETQYF
v_call: TRBV7-9; clone_size: NA; j_call: TRBJ2-1; d_call: TRBD2; cdr3_nt: TGTGCCAGCAGCTGGCGGCTAGCGGTGAACAATGAGCAGTTCTTC; cdr3_aa: CASSWRLAVNNEQFF
v_call: TRBV4-2; clone_size: NA; j_call: TRBJ2-1; d_call: TRBD2; cdr3_nt: TGTGCCAGCAGCCTAAGCGGGAGCTCCTACAATGAGCAGTTCTTC; cdr3_aa: CASSLSGSSYNEQFF
v_call: TRBV18; clone_size: few; j_call: TRBJ1-4; d_call: NA; cdr3_nt: TGTGCCAGCTCACCAAGTTCAACTAATGAAAAACTGTTTTTT; cdr3_aa: CASSPSSTNEKLFF
v_call: TRBV6-5; clone_size: once; j_call: TRBJ1-1; d_call: NA; cdr3_nt: TGTGCCAGCAGTTGGACCCCTGGGAGTGATGCTTTCTTT; cdr3_aa: CASSWTPGSDAFF
v_call: TRBV5-1; clone_size: once; j_call: TRBJ2-1; d_call: NA; cdr3_nt: TGCGCCAGCAGCTTGGTGGCAGGGCACTCCTACAATGAGCAGTTCTTC; cdr3_aa: CASSLVAGHSYNEQFF